The TCR beta chain described here comes from a study of blood T cell repertoires in COVID-19. Background on the study: The study drew acute and convalescent COVID-19 samples from the United States, Italy and Spain. The analysed material was cDNA or gDNA that came from T cells, B-cell-depleted T cells, or PBMCs.

One Seattle source followed patients from active infection through their disease course. The repertoire was sequenced with immunoSEQ multiplex PCR; TCRdb's copy has only in-frame clones and lacks some. The sample yields roughly 410,000 clones, around 87% seen once. The trim removed 2 bases at V and 1 base at J, leaving 8 bases unmatched. Per the germline V gene, CDR1 is MNHEY and CDR2 is SMNVEV (reference sequence). The CDR3 spans 17 residues. The chain joins TRBV27 to TRBJ1-2, with TRBD1 identical over 9 bases. Sequences were obtained from peripheral blood. The receptor was isolated from a woman aged 60-75 years with COVID-19, enrolled during active disease. The CDR3: CASSLVGTGISNYGYTF. The CDR3 bases are TGTGCCAGCAGTTTAGTCGGGACAGGGATCAGTAACTATGGCTACACCTTC.